These 20 T cell receptor beta chains came from one sample sequenced in a study of blood T cell repertoires in COVID-19. Generated by immunoSEQ multiplex PCR, the TCRdb table keeps only in-frame clones and is missing some. The table shows about 26,000 clones, with roughly 92% occurring only once. Input material: peripheral blood. The origin of the receptors is a human donor in a cohort sampled during active COVID-19.

The chain recombines TRBV28 with TRBJ2-5, with 7 bases matching TRBD2. The CDR3 totals 15 residues. V lost 4 bases and J lost 4; bases outside the gene matches: 9. Germline V CDR1 and CDR2: MDHEN, SYDVKM. CDR3 protein: CASSSFQTSRETQYF. In DNA, the CDR3 is TGTGCCAGCAGTTCCTTTCAGACTAGCAGAGAGACCCAGTACTTC.

The CDR3 here is CASSQDVGTGYSYNSPLHF. CDR3 DNA: TGCGCCAGCAGCCAAGATGTTGGGACAGGGTACTCCTATAATTCACCCCTCCACTTT. The chain is built from TRBV4-1 and TRBJ1-6; 9 nucleotides agree with TRBD1. Per germline, CDR1 MGHRA and CDR2 YSYEKL. The CDR3 covers 19 residues. The V and J ends lost 0 bases and 0 bases, in that order; junction bases with no gene match: 6.

The rearrangement links TRBV5-1 to TRBJ1-3; 9 bases line up with TRBD1. The CDR3 extends over 17 amino acids. CDR1 SGHRS and CDR2 YFSETQ come from the germline V gene. Losses at the gene ends were 3 bases for V and 0 bases for J; bases not matched to a gene: 7. The CDR3 DNA reads as TGCGCCAGCAGCTATGCGACAGGGGGAAGCTCTGGAAACACCATATATTTT. This sequence encodes CASSYATGGSSGNTIYF.

The J gene is TRBJ2-7, the V gene TRBV18; D unclear. CDR3 size: 14 residues. The V gene's germline CDR1 is KGHSH and CDR2 LQKENI. Trimming pared 0 bases from V and 1 base from J, leaving 7 bases between. DNA for the CDR3: TGTGCCAGCTCACCACCGGCCAGTTCCTACGAGCAGTACTTC. Protein sequence: CASSPPASSYEQYF.

The chain combines TRBV5-1 with TRBJ2-1; D is ambiguous. Germline V gene sequence: CDR1 SGHRS, CDR2 YFSETQ. CDR3 length equals 12 residues. The V end lost 2 bases, the J end lost 5 bases, and 5 bases lay between the germline ends. CDR3: CASSFTNNEQFF. The CDR3 DNA reads as TGCGCCAGCAGCTTCACTAACAATGAGCAGTTCTTC.

This chain links TRBV24-1 with TRBJ2-3; 8 nucleotides match TRBD2. The CDR3 spans 17 residues. After removal of 0 bases from V and 6 bases from J, the junction contained 10 bases not matched to a gene. Germline V lookup: CDR1 KGHDR, CDR2 SFDVKD. The chain's CDR3 is CATSDLKTSAFADTQYF. The CDR3 DNA sequence: TGTGCCACCAGTGATTTGAAGACTAGCGCCTTTGCCGATACGCAGTATTTT.

This chain links TRBV7-2 with TRBJ2-1; 14 bases agree with TRBD2. The length of the CDR3 is 16 residues. The V gene end was trimmed by 5 bases and the J gene end by 9 bases; junction bases not matched to a gene: 9. Per germline, CDR1 SGHTA and CDR2 FQGNSA. The CDR3 loop is CASSAAGLAGEGEQFF. CDR3 nucleotides: TGTGCCAGCAGCGCCGCGGGACTAGCGGGGGAGGGTGAGCAGTTCTTC.

For the CDR3, the DNA is TGTGCCAGCAGAAAACGGCAGGGGTGGGAGACCCAGTACTTC. Protein product: CASRKRQGWETQYF. V usage is TRBV6-5 and J usage is TRBJ2-5; perhaps TRBD1 as D (6 bases). The CDR3 extends over 14 amino acids. Trimming took 6 bases from V and 5 from J, leaving 16 bases between them. Germline CDR1 MNHEY, CDR2 SVGAGI.

The gene calls are TRBV19 and TRBJ2-3; 9 bases are shared with TRBD2. CDR1 LNHDA and CDR2 SQIVND come from the germline V gene (reference sequence). The CDR3 contains 14 residues. After removal of 7 bases from V and 2 bases from J, the junction contained 4 bases not matched to a gene. CDR3 sequence (DNA): TGTGCCAGTAAAATAGCGGGGGCCACAGATACGCAGTATTTT. Amino acids: CASKIAGATDTQYF.

The V and J genes are TRBV6-5 and TRBJ1-2; weak D call: TRBD1 (5 bases). The ends were cut back, 2 bases at V and 6 bases at J, with 19 bases in the middle. Per the germline V gene, CDR1 is MNHEY and CDR2 is SVGAGI. CDR3 size: 16 residues. CDR3: CASSYLRVRKGHGYTF. CDR3 coding DNA: TGTGCCAGCAGTTACCTCCGAGTTAGGAAGGGGCATGGCTACACCTTC.

This clone came up once. The chain employs TRBV2 and TRBJ1-1, with D perhaps TRBD1 (6 bases). The CDR3 is 14 residues long. V was pared by 8 bases and J by 1 base, with 14 bases between. Germline V gene lookup returns CDR1 SNHLY and CDR2 FYNNEI. This chain's CDR3 is CASGGQTSNTEAFF. CDR3 DNA sequence: TGTGCCAGCGGAGGACAGACTTCGAACACTGAAGCTTTCTTT.

V is TRBV7-2 and J is TRBJ1-6, with D maybe TRBD1 (6 bases). This CDR3 region has 16 residues. The V end lost 5 bases, the J end lost 1 base, and 12 bases lay between the germline ends. The germline V gene has CDR1 SGHTA and CDR2 FQGNSA. The CDR3 is CASSPVRGSYNSPLHF. The CDR3 coding sequence is TGTGCCAGCAGCCCTGTTAGGGGGTCCTATAATTCACCCCTCCACTTT. Full variable domain (rest looked up from reference TRBV7-2 and TRBJ1-6): GAGVSQSPSNKVTEKGKDVELRCDPISGHTALYWYRQSLGQGLEFLIYFQGNSAPDKSGLPSDRFSAERTGGSVSTLTIQRTQQEDSAVYLCASSPVRGSYNSPLHFGNGTRLTVT.

The J gene is TRBJ2-5, the V gene TRBV5-4, with 8 nucleotides matching TRBD2. CDR1 is SGHNT, CDR2 YYREEE, per germline (reference sequence). The CDR3 loop spans 14 amino acids. J lost 5 bases, V lost 1 base, and 4 bases had no gene match. The CDR3, as DNA: TGTGCCAGCAGCTTGCGGGGGGGCCAGGAGACCCAGTACTTC. Translated, it gives CASSLRGGQETQYF. Variable domain in full (rest from reference TRBV5-4 and TRBJ2-5): ETGVTQSPTHLIKTRGQQVTLRCSSQSGHNTVSWYQQALGQGPQFIFQYYREEENGRGNFPPRFSGLQFPNYSSELNVNALELDDSALYLCASSLRGGQETQYFGPGTRLLVL.

This chain connects TRBV28 to TRBJ1-2; unclear D gene. The germline V and J ends were trimmed by 6 bases and 6 bases, with 11 bases remaining between them. This CDR3 region has 12 residues. Germline CDR1 is MDHEN and CDR2 is SYDVKM. In DNA, the CDR3 is TGTGCCAGCAGGGAGTCGGTCCATGGCTACACCTTC. Protein product: CASRESVHGYTF.

This chain links TRBV6-2 or TRBV6-3 with TRBJ2-7, with 9 bases aligning to TRBD2. J was trimmed by 0 bases and V by 4 bases; bases with no gene match: 4. The CDR3 runs to 15 residues. CDR1 is MNHEY, CDR2 SVGEGT, per germline. The CDR3 DNA reads as TGTGCCAGCAGTTTGACTAGCGGATACTCCTACGAGCAGTACTTC. This sequence encodes CASSLTSGYSYEQYF.

The rearrangement links TRBV3-1 (or the pseudogene TRBV3-2) to TRBJ2-7; 7 nucleotides align to TRBD2. The length of the CDR3 is 12 residues. Germline CDR1 reads LGHDT; CDR2 reads YNNKEL (reference sequence). Germline trimming cut 3 bases from V and 6 bases from J; bases unmatched to any gene: 2. For the CDR3, the DNA is TGTGCCAGCAGCCAGTGGGGGGGCGAGCAGTACTTC. It translates to CASSQWGGEQYF.

The rearrangement uses TRBV4-2 and TRBJ2-1, with 10 nucleotides matching TRBD2. This CDR3 has 20 residues. V lost 2 bases to trimming and J lost 3 bases; unmatched junction nucleotides: 16. Germline V gene lookup returns CDR1 LGHNA and CDR2 YNFKEQ. CDR3 protein: CASSQTTATGLAAIYNEQFF. CDR3 nucleotide sequence: TGTGCCAGCAGCCAAACGACAGCGACTGGACTAGCGGCGATCTACAATGAGCAGTTCTTC.

This clone was detected only a few times. This chain links TRBV6-6 with TRBJ2-2; 10 bases align to TRBD2. CDR3 length: 16 amino acids. The germline gives CDR1 MNHNY, CDR2 SVGAGI (reference sequence). Trimming took 7 bases from V and 1 from J; bases not matched to a gene: 6. CDR3 protein: CASTPSGGENTGELFF. The DNA for the CDR3 is TGTGCCAGCACCCCTAGCGGGGGTGAGAACACCGGGGAGCTGTTTTTT.

The V gene is TRBV6-5, the J gene TRBJ2-2; TRBD1 is a possible D gene (5 bases). V shed 6 bases and J shed 7 bases, with 9 bases lying between them. CDR1 and CDR2 (germline): MNHEY, SVGAGI. This CDR3 contains 12 residues. CDR3 sequence reads: CASSAGYGELFF. The DNA for the CDR3 is TGTGCCAGCAGCGCAGGGTACGGGGAGCTGTTTTTT.

The gene calls are TRBV7-9 and TRBJ2-7, with 10 positions matching TRBD1. V was clipped by 5 bases and J by 6 bases; unmatched bases: 7. CDR1 is SEHNR and CDR2 is FQNEAQ in the germline V gene (reference sequence). CDR3 length: 14 residues. The CDR3 nucleotides are TGTGCCAGCAGCCTTGGACAGGGGGAAGGCGAGCAGTACTTC. Protein: CASSLGQGEGEQYF. The full variable domain, in which reference TRBV7-9 and TRBJ2-7 provide the parts outside the CDR3, is DTGVSQNPRHKITKRGQNVTFRCDPISEHNRLYWYRQTLGQGPEFLTYFQNEAQLEKSRLLSDRFSAERPKGSFSTLEIQRTEQGDSAMYLCASSLGQGEGEQYFGPGTRLTVT.